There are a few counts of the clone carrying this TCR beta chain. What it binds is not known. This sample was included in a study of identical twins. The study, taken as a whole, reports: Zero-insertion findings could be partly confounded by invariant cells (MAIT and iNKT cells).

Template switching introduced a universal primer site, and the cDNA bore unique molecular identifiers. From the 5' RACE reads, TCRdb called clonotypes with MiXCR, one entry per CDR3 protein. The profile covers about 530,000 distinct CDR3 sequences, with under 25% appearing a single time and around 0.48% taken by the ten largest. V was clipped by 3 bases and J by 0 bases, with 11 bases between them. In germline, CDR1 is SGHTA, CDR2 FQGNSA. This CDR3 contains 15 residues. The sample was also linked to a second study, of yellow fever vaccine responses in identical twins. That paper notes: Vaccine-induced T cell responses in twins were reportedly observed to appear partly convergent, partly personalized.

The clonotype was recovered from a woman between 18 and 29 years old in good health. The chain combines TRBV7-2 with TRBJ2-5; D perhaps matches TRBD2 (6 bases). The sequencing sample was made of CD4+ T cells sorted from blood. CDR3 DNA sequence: TGTGCCAGCAGCTTGCGGGGAGTGTACCAAGAGACCCAGTACTTC. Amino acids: CASSLRGVYQETQYF.